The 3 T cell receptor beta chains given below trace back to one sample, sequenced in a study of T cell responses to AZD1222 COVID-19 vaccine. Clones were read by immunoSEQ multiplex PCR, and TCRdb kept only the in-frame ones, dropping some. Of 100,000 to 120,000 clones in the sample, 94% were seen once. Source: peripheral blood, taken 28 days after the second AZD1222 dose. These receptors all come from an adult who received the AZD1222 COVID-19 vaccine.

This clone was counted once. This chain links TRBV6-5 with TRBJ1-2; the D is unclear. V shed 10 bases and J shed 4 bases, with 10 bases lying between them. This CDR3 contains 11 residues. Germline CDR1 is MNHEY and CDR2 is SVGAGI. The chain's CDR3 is CATTDFYGYTF. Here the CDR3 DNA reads TGTGCCACAACTGACTTCTATGGCTACACCTTC.

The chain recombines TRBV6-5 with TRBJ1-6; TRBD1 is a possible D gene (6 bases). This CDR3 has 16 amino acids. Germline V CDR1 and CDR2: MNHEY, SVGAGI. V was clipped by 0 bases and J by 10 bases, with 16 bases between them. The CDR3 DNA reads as TGTGCCAGCAGTTACTCGGGGGGCAGACTTGTGTCACCCCTCCACTTT. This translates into CASSYSGGRLVSPLHF.

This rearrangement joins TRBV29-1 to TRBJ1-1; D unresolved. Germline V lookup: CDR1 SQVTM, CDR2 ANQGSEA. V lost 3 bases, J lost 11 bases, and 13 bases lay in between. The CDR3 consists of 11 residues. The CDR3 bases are TGCAGCGTTGATATATATCAAAGGGCTTTCTTT. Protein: CSVDIYQRAFF.